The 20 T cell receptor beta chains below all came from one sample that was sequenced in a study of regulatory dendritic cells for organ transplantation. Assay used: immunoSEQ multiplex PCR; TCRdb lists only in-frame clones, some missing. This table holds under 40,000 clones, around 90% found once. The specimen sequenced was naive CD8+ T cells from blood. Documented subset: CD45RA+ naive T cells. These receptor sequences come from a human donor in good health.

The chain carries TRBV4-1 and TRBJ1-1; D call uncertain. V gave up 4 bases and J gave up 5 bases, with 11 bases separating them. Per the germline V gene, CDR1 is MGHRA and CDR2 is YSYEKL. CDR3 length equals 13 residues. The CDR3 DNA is TGCGCCAGCAGCCCGAGAGCTTGGACTGAAGCTTTCTTT. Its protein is CASSPRAWTEAFF.

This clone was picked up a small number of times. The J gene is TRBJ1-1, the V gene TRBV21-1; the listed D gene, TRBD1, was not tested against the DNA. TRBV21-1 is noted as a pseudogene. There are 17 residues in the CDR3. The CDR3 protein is CASSTPGTGWVVAEAFF. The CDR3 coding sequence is TGTGCCAGCAGCACCCCCGGGACAGGGTGGGTTGTCGCTGAAGCTTTCTTT.

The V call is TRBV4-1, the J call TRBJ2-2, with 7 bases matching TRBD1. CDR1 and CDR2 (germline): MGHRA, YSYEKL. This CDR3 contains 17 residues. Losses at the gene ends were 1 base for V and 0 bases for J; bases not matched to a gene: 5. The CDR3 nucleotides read TGCGCCAGCAGCCAAGGCACAGGGGTATCGAACACCGGGGAGCTGTTTTTT. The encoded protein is CASSQGTGVSNTGELFF.

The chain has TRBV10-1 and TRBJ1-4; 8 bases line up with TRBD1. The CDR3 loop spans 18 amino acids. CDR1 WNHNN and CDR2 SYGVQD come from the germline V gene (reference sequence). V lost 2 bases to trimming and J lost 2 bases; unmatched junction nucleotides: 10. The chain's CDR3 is CASSEPGARGLTNEKLFF. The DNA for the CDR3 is TGCGCCAGCAGTGAGCCCGGGGCCAGGGGGCTGACTAATGAAAAACTGTTTTTT.

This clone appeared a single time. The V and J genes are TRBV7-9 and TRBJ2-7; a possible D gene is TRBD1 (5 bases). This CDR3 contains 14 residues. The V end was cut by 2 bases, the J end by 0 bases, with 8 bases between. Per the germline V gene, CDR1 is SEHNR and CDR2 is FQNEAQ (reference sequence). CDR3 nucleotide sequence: TGTGCCAGCAGCTTACTGGACACCTCCTACGAGCAGTACTTC. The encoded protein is CASSLLDTSYEQYF.

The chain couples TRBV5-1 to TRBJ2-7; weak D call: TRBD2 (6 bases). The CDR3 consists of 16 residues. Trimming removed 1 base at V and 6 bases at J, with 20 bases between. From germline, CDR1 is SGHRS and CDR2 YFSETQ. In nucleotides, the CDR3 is TGCGCCAGCAGCTTGTCGTTTCGGGAGCACCGATCCGAGCAGTACTTC. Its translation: CASSLSFREHRSEQYF.

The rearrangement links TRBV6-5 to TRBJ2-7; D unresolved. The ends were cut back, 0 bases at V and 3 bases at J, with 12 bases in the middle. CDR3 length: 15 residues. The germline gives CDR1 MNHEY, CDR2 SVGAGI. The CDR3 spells CASSYSVDPDYEQYF. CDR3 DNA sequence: TGTGCCAGCAGTTACTCGGTAGATCCGGACTACGAGCAGTACTTC.

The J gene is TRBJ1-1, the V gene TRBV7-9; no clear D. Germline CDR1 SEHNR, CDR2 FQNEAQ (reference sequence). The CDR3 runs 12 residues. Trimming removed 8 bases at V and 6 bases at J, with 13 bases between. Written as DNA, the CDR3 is TGTGCCAGCGCCCAGGCGTCCGCTGAAGCTTTCTTT. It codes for CASAQASAEAFF.

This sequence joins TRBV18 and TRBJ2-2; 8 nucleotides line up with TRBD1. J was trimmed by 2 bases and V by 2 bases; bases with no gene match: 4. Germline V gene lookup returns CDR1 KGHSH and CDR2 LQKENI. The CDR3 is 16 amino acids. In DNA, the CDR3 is TGTGCCAGCTCACCATCGACAGGGGTAAACACCGGGGAGCTGTTTTTT. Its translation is CASSPSTGVNTGELFF.

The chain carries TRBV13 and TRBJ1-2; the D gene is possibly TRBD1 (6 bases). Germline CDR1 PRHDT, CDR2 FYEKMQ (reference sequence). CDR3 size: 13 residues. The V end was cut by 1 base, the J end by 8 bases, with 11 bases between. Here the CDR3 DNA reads TGTGCCAGCAGCTTAGACTTGACAGGCGGCTACACCTTC. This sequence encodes CASSLDLTGGYTF.

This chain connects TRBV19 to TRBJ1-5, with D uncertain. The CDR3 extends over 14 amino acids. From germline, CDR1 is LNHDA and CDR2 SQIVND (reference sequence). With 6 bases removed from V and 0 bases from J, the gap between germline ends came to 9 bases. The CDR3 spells CASRVSYSNQPQHF. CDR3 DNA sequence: TGTGCCAGTAGGGTCAGTTATAGCAATCAGCCCCAGCATTTT.

CDR3 DNA: TGTGCCAGCAGCGGAGGGGCAGCTCAAGAGACCCAGTACTTC. Translated, it gives CASSGGAAQETQYF. V and J are TRBV9 and TRBJ2-5; D possibly uses TRBD1 or TRBD2 (5 bases each). CDR3 length: 14 amino acids. Germline V gene data show CDR1 as SGDLS and CDR2 as YYNGEE. V lost 3 bases, J lost 2 bases, and 11 bases lay in between.

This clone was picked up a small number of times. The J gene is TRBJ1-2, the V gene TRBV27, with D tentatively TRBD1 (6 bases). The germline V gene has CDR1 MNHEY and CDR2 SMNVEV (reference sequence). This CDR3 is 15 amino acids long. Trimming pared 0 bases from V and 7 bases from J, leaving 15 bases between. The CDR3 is CASSLSLGGHSGYTF. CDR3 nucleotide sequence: TGTGCCAGCAGTTTATCTCTCGGGGGGCACTCTGGCTACACCTTC.

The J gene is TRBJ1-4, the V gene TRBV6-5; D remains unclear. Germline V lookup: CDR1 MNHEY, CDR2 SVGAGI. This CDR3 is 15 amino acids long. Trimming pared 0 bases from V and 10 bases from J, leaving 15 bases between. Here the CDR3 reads CASSYSGRESGKLFF. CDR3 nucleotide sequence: TGTGCCAGCAGTTACTCGGGTAGGGAGTCGGGAAAACTGTTTTTT.

The CDR3 loop reads CASSYANSYEQYF. Here the CDR3 DNA reads TGTGCCAGCAGTTACGCGAACTCCTACGAGCAGTACTTC. The V and J genes are TRBV6-5 and TRBJ2-7; D is ambiguous. This CDR3 has 13 amino acids. Germline CDR1 reads MNHEY; CDR2 reads SVGAGI. V lost 2 bases and J 0 bases, leaving 5 bases between the germline ends.

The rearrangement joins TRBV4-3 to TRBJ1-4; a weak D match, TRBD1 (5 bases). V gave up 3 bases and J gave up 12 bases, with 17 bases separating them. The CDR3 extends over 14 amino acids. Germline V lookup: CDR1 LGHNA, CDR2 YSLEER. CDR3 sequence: CASSQRGSGAQLFF. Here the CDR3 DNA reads TGCGCCAGCAGCCAGAGGGGTTCTGGAGCACAACTGTTTTTT.

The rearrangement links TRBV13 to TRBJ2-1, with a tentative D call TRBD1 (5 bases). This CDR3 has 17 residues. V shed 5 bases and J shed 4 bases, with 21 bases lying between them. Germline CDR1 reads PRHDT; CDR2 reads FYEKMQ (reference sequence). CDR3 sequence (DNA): TGTGCCAGCAGCCCATTCCTATCTTTGGGGCAATACAATGAGCAGTTCTTC. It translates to CASSPFLSLGQYNEQFF.

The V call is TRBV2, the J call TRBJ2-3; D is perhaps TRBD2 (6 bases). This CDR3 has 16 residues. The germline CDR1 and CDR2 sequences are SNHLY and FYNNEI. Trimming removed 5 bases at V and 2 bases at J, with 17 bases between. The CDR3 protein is CASSSPWGVNTDTQYF. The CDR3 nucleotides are TGTGCCAGCAGTTCCCCGTGGGGGGTTAACACAGATACGCAGTATTTT.

CDR3 nucleotide sequence: TGCGCCAGCAGGTACACCTCGAACACCGGGGAGCTGTTTTTT. Residues: CASRYTSNTGELFF. The chain uses TRBV4-3 and TRBJ2-2; no clear D. Germline CDR1 and CDR2: LGHNA and YSLEER. The ends were cut back, 6 bases at V and 0 bases at J, with 8 bases in the middle. CDR3 length: 14 amino acids.

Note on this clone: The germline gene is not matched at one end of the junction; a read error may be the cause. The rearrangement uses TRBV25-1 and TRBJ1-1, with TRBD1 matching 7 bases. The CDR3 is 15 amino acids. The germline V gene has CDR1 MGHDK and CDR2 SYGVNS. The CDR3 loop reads CASNEWNRGNTEAFF. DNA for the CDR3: TGTGCCAGCAATGAATGGAACAGGGGGAACACTGAAGCTTTCTTT.